The subject of this entry is one T cell receptor beta chain. All enrollees were roughly 18 to 100 years old and from roughly 22 US areas. The study assigned cohorts using participant-reported clinical history. Germline loops: CDR1 SNHLY, CDR2 FYNNEI. The CDR3 runs 16 residues. Trimming at V came to 3 bases and at J to 3 bases, leaving 6 bases not matched to a gene. These data are taken from a study of blood T cell repertoires in COVID-19. The overall study: The cDNA or gDNA used as material had been derived from T cells, B-cell-depleted T cells, or PBMCs.

Authors' analysis steps: Using reference gene primer amplification, nucleated cell counts were estimated. Assay: immunoSEQ multiplex PCR; the TCRdb copy retains only in-frame clones and omits some. D and trimming were read from the DNA, whereas the V and J calls and clone size are those reported in that table. Of around 300,000 clones in the sample, around 89% were seen once. This TCR was recovered from a woman in her sixties or seventies in a cohort exposed to, infected with or recovered from COVID-19 (not recorded which). The sample comprised PBMCs or T cells enriched from blood (not recorded which). This sequence joins TRBV2 and TRBJ1-5, with TRBD1 identical over 9 bases. Here the CDR3 reads CASSDRTGADNQPQHF. CDR3 DNA sequence: TGTGCCAGCAGTGATAGGACAGGGGCCGACAATCAGCCCCAGCATTTT.